What follows describes a single T cell receptor (beta chain). Per germline, CDR1 MNHEY and CDR2 SVGAGI. Trimming pared 4 bases from V and 0 bases from J, leaving 7 bases between. CDR3 length equals 14 residues. The data were taken from a study of blood T cell repertoires in COVID-19. The overall study: Italy, Spain and the United States were the sources of the convalescent and acute COVID-19 samples. Sources were T cells, B-cell-depleted T cells, or PBMCs; the material itself was cDNA or gDNA.

Per the authors' pipeline: The authors estimated nucleated cell counts from reference gene primer amplification. Clones were sequenced by immunoSEQ multiplex PCR, and TCRdb holds only the in-frame ones, with some missing. V, J and clone size reflect that table, while D and trimming were determined from the DNA. Of more than 150,000 clones in the sample, almost 80% were seen once. The rearrangement uses TRBV6-5 and TRBJ2-4; perhaps TRBD2 as D (5 bases). This sequence originates from a man in his sixties with active or convalescent COVID-19. Sequencing was done on a sample of peripheral blood. The CDR3 spells CASSFAGAKNIQYF. CDR3 nucleotide sequence: TGTGCCAGCAGTTTCGCGGGAGCCAAAAACATTCAGTACTTC.